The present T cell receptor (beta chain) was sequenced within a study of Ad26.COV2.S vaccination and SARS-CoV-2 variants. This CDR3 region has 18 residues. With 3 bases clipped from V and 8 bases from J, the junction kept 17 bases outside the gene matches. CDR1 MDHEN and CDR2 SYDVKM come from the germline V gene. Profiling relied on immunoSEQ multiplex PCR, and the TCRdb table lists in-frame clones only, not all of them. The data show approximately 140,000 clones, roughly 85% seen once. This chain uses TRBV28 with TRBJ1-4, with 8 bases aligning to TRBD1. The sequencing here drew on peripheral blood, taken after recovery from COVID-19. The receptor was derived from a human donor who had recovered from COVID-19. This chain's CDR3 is CASSLGRGLVSEKEKLFF. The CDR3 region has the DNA TGTGCCAGCAGTTTGGGCAGGGGGCTTGTTTCGGAAAAGGAAAAACTGTTTTTT.